This record covers a single TCR beta chain. Its antigen is as yet unknown. These data belong to a study of blood T cells in healthy people across ages. The study, taken as a whole, reports: From one million sequenced T cells, diversity estimates were lower bounds. TCR beta diversity, measured per million T cells, fell in a roughly linear way with age. CMV status of donors was unknown, possibly confounding expanded clonotype changes. PBMCs were not sorted, which prevented a conclusive comparison of naive versus antigen-experienced cells.

J was trimmed by 2 bases and V by 6 bases; bases with no gene match: 7. CDR1 and CDR2 from the germline V gene are DFQATT and SNEGSKA (reference sequence). The CDR3 length is 15 residues. Combining a sample-barcoded 5' primer with a J-beta primer mix, a second PCR ran for 7 to 11 cycles. MiXCR, applied by TCRdb to the 5' RACE reads, yields one record per CDR3 protein. This table has over a million distinct CDR3 sequences, 40% to 45% appearing once. Sequenced sample: blood. This receptor was identified in a woman aged 18-35 years in good health. The V gene is TRBV20-1, the J gene TRBJ1-1, with 12 bases that match TRBD1. The CDR3 DNA reads TGCAGTGCCCAACCGGGACAGGGGGCCAACACTGAAGCTTTCTTT. Protein: CSAQPGQGANTEAFF.